What follows describes a single T cell receptor (beta chain). What it binds is not known. The source of the sample is a study of cytomegalovirus exposure and HLA in healthy donors. V lost 2 bases and J 2 bases, leaving 10 bases between the germline ends. Germline V gene sequence: CDR1 SGHKS, CDR2 YYEKEE (reference sequence). The CDR3 is 15 amino acids. Overall study results and limits: Excluded were some V segments that proved indistinguishable, including TRBV6-2 and TRBV6-3.

PCR amplification relied on 60 Vbeta primers (plus 13 Jbeta primers). TCRdb's table, derived via immunoSEQ multiplex PCR, lists solely in-frame clones and lacks some. The sample consists of roughly 160,000 clones, around 84% of them appearing once. Sequencing was performed on PBMCs. The chain recombines TRBV5-5 with TRBJ2-2; D not certain. The clonotype comes from a man aged 30 to 45 in good health and CMV-seropositive. The DNA of the CDR3 is TGTGCCAGCAGCTTACTTACGTTAAACACCGGGGAGCTGTTTTTT. Protein product: CASSLLTLNTGELFF.